Below, 24 T cell receptor beta chains from the same sample are listed, as sequenced in a study of blood T cell repertoires in COVID-19. Only in-frame clones appear in the TCRdb table, and some are missing; sequencing was by immunoSEQ multiplex PCR. The sample has some 110,000 clones; approximately 86% are singletons. Sequenced input: peripheral blood. These receptors were obtained from a human donor in a cohort sampled during active COVID-19.

This chain connects TRBV6-2 or TRBV6-3 to TRBJ2-3; D uncertain. This CDR3 has 15 amino acids. In germline, CDR1 is MNHEY, CDR2 SVGEGT. Trimming left V 0 bases short and J 4 bases short, with 11 bases between. The CDR3 DNA sequence: TGTGCCAGCAGTTACTCGCCGCAGGTAGCAGATACGCAGTATTTT. The encoded protein is CASSYSPQVADTQYF.

This clone was seen only a few times. J is TRBJ2-2 and V is TRBV24-1; 9 bases fit TRBD2. V shed 6 bases, J shed 5 bases, and the junction held 3 bases outside the gene matches. Looked up from germline, CDR1 is KGHDR and CDR2 is SFDVKD. The CDR3 has 14 amino acids. The CDR3 sequence is CATSSSGVTGELFF. The DNA for the CDR3 is TGTGCCACCAGTTCTAGCGGGGTTACCGGGGAGCTGTTTTTT.

The genes are TRBV11-3 and TRBJ1-2; no firm D call. Germline values: CDR1 SGHNT, CDR2 YENEEA. This CDR3 region has 13 residues. The germline V and J ends were trimmed by 5 bases and 4 bases, with 11 bases remaining between them. CDR3 sequence: CASSPGPTYGYTF. The DNA of the CDR3 is TGTGCCAGCAGCCCAGGTCCTACCTATGGCTACACCTTC. The complete variable domain, with remaining parts taken from reference TRBV11-3 and TRBJ1-2, reads EAGVVQSPRYKIIEKKQPVAFWCNPISGHNTLYWYLQNLGQGPELLIRYENEEAVDDSQLPKDRFSAERLKGVDSTLKIQPAELGDSAVYLCASSPGPTYGYTFGSGTRLTVV.

The chain links TRBV14 to TRBJ1-2; 12 nucleotides line up with TRBD1. The germline CDR1 and CDR2 sequences are SGHDN and FVKESK. V dropped 5 bases and J dropped 7; count of bases not matched to a gene: 8. There are 15 residues in the CDR3. The CDR3 DNA follows: TGTGCCAGCAGCGCCGGGACAGGGGGCATGGGTGGCTACACCTTC. Amino acids: CASSAGTGGMGGYTF.

The chain couples TRBV7-9 to TRBJ1-2; D is undetermined. V lost 6 bases and J lost 5, with 19 bases in between. CDR1 is SEHNR, CDR2 FQNEAQ, per germline (reference sequence). CDR3 size: 15 residues. CDR3: CASSGSGNPNYGYTF. CDR3 in DNA: TGTGCCAGCAGTGGATCGGGGAACCCAAATTATGGCTACACCTTC.

The gene calls are TRBV6-1 and TRBJ1-4; D is ambiguous. V was clipped by 1 base and J by 4 bases, with 10 bases between them. The CDR3 spans 15 residues. In germline, CDR1 is MNHNS, CDR2 SASEGT. CDR3 DNA: TGTGCCAGCAGTGAAGTCCGGGAAGGTAATGAAAAACTGTTTTTT. Protein sequence: CASSEVREGNEKLFF.

J is TRBJ1-6 and V is TRBV3-1 (or the pseudogene TRBV3-2); D ambiguous. This CDR3 region has 14 residues. Germline V gene data show CDR1 as LGHDT and CDR2 as YNNKEL (reference sequence). V was cut by 4 bases and J by 6 bases, with 10 bases left in between. The CDR3 DNA sequence: TGTGCCAGCAGCCTAGGACTGCGTAATTCACCCCTCCACTTT. This translates into CASSLGLRNSPLHF.

A remark on this clone: The germline gene is not matched at one end of the junction; a read error may be the cause. The CDR3 DNA follows: TGTGCCAGCAGAAGCACAGGGAACCCTGAAGCTTTCTTT. This sequence encodes CASRSTGNPEAFF. The chain joins TRBV12-3 or TRBV12-4 to TRBJ1-1; weak D call: TRBD1 (6 bases). The CDR3 contains 13 residues.

V usage is TRBV5-1 and J usage is TRBJ1-2; 8 positions agree with TRBD1. Germline V gene lookup returns CDR1 SGHRS and CDR2 YFSETQ. There are 17 residues in the CDR3. J was trimmed by 8 bases and V by 0 bases; bases with no gene match: 15. CDR3 in amino acids: CASSLVEGGGQGGGYTF. The CDR3 DNA is TGCGCCAGCAGCTTGGTAGAAGGGGGAGGACAGGGCGGAGGCTACACCTTC.

This sequence joins TRBV24-1 and TRBJ2-4; the D gene is possibly TRBD2 (5 bases). V shed 5 bases and J shed 1 base, with 14 bases lying between them. Germline lookup yields CDR1 KGHDR and CDR2 SFDVKD. The CDR3 consists of 16 residues. DNA for the CDR3: TGTGCCACCAGTGGGGCCAACCCGGGGGCCAAAAACATTCAGTACTTC. This encodes CATSGANPGAKNIQYF.

This clone was detected only a few times. The rearrangement links TRBV5-1 to TRBJ1-3, with 8 bases that match TRBD1. V lost 4 bases to trimming and J lost 0 bases; unmatched junction nucleotides: 9. The germline V gene has CDR1 SGHRS and CDR2 YFSETQ. CDR3 length: 17 amino acids. The CDR3 DNA reads as TGCGCCAGCAGCCGGCAGGGACAGGCGAGCTCTGGAAACACCATATATTTT. It specifies CASSRQGQASSGNTIYF.

The genes are TRBV19 and TRBJ2-3, with TRBD1 matching over 9 bases. Germline V gene data show CDR1 as LNHDA and CDR2 as SQIVND (reference sequence). Trimming at V came to 6 bases and at J to 5 bases, leaving 12 bases not matched to a gene. This CDR3 is 16 amino acids long. The CDR3, as DNA: TGTGCCAGTAGGGACCGGGACAGGGTATCGGGAGATACGCAGTATTTT. It yields the protein CASRDRDRVSGDTQYF.

The chain is built from TRBV30 and TRBJ1-4; 7 positions match TRBD1. V dropped 0 bases and J dropped 8; count of bases not matched to a gene: 9. Germline CDR1 GTSNPN, CDR2 SVGIG (reference sequence). CDR3 size: 15 residues. CDR3 nucleotide sequence: TGTGCCTGGAGTGTAAGTCCAGGGGGGACAGAAAAACTGTTTTTT. Translating it yields CAWSVSPGGTEKLFF.

This clone came up a few times. V is TRBV2 and J is TRBJ1-4; no firm D call. CDR1 is SNHLY and CDR2 is FYNNEI in the germline V gene. The germline V and J ends were trimmed by 6 bases and 8 bases, with 10 bases remaining between them. The CDR3 loop spans 12 amino acids. The CDR3 spells CASRTRGEKLFF. As DNA, the CDR3 is TGTGCCAGCAGGACTAGAGGGGAAAAACTGTTTTTT.

This chain connects TRBV10-3 to TRBJ2-7, with 8 bases matching TRBD1. CDR3 size: 13 residues. The V gene's germline CDR1 is ENHRY and CDR2 SYGVKD. The V gene end was trimmed by 10 bases and the J gene end by 3 bases; junction bases not matched to a gene: 8. The CDR3 DNA reads as TGTGCCACCAGGGGGCGCCTGGACTACGAGCAGTACTTC. It translates to CATRGRLDYEQYF.

The chain recombines TRBV5-1 with TRBJ1-1; possibly TRBD1 for D (5 bases). The CDR3 has 11 residues. Germline values: CDR1 SGHRS, CDR2 YFSETQ. Trimming took 0 bases from V and 8 from J, leaving 5 bases between them. The CDR3, as DNA: TGCGCCAGCAGCTTGGAGGGGGAAGCTTTCTTT. Protein: CASSLEGEAFF.

V and J are TRBV4-2 and TRBJ1-1; D is perhaps TRBD1 (5 bases). Per germline, CDR1 LGHNA and CDR2 YNFKEQ. V lost 2 bases and J 2 bases, leaving 12 bases between the germline ends. CDR3 length: 15 amino acids. The CDR3 DNA follows: TGTGCCAGCAGCCAACGACAGCCTTCAAACACTGAAGCTTTCTTT. Residues: CASSQRQPSNTEAFF.

The chain links TRBV19 to TRBJ2-3; TRBD1 aligns across 10 bases. The CDR3 runs 16 residues. Germline CDR1 is LNHDA and CDR2 is SQIVND (reference sequence). V gave up 6 bases and J gave up 6 bases; unmatched junction bases: 12. CDR3 loop: CASRMWTGGSEDTQYF. The DNA for the CDR3 is TGTGCCAGTAGGATGTGGACAGGGGGATCAGAGGATACGCAGTATTTT.

The V call is TRBV6-5, the J call TRBJ1-2, with 8 bases identical to TRBD1. CDR1 and CDR2 (germline): MNHEY, SVGAGI. This CDR3 is 15 amino acids long. The V and J ends lost 5 bases and 6 bases, in that order; junction bases with no gene match: 11. The DNA of the CDR3 is TGTGCCAGCAGTCCCCGACAGGGGCGGAGGAATGGCTACACCTTC. It translates to CASSPRQGRRNGYTF.

V is TRBV11-1 and J is TRBJ2-7; maybe TRBD1 (5 bases). CDR3 length equals 12 residues. Per the germline V gene, CDR1 is SGHAT and CDR2 is FQDESV (reference sequence). V lost 2 bases and J 4 bases, leaving 6 bases between the germline ends. CDR3 region: CASSLKGYEQYF. CDR3 in DNA: TGTGCCAGCAGCTTAAAGGGGTACGAGCAGTACTTC.

The V and J genes are TRBV21-1 and TRBJ1-1; the table's D call of TRBD1 was not tested on the DNA. TRBV21-1 is a pseudogene. This CDR3 is built from 13 residues. CDR3 coding DNA: TGTGCCAGCAGCAACTACAGGGAAACTGAAGCTTTCTTT. Translated, it gives CASSNYRETEAFF.

This chain links TRBV6-5 with TRBJ1-1, with D possibly matching TRBD1 (5 bases). The germline V gene encodes CDR1 MNHEY and CDR2 SVGAGI. V was trimmed by 10 bases and J by 1 base, leaving 16 bases between them. The CDR3 sequence is 14 residues long. The CDR3, as DNA: TGTGCCATCCGAGACAGACAACCGAACACTGAAGCTTTCTTT. This gives the protein CAIRDRQPNTEAFF.

This rearrangement joins TRBV20-1 to TRBJ2-1; 7 bases match TRBD2. Germline CDR1 is DFQATT and CDR2 is SNEGSKA (reference sequence). The junction had 5 bases not matched to a gene; V was cut back by 5 bases and J by 13 bases. The CDR3 is 10 amino acids. CDR3 in DNA: TGCAGTGCTTCCCGGACTAGTCAGTTCTTC. Protein product: CSASRTSQFF.

V gene TRBV19 combines with J gene TRBJ1-5; no clear D. The germline V gene has CDR1 LNHDA and CDR2 SQIVND (reference sequence). V was shortened by 3 bases and J by 0 bases, with 9 bases between the two germline ends. The CDR3 sequence is 15 residues long. The CDR3 DNA sequence: TGTGCCAGTAGTATGGGAGCTAATAGCAATCAGCCCCAGCATTTT. Translation gives CASSMGANSNQPQHF. The full variable domain, completed using reference TRBV19 and TRBJ1-5, is DGGITQSPKYLFRKEGQNVTLSCEQNLNHDAMYWYRQDPGQGLRLIYYSQIVNDFQKGDIAEGYSVSREKKESFPLTVTSAQKNPTAFYLCASSMGANSNQPQHFGDGTRLSIL.